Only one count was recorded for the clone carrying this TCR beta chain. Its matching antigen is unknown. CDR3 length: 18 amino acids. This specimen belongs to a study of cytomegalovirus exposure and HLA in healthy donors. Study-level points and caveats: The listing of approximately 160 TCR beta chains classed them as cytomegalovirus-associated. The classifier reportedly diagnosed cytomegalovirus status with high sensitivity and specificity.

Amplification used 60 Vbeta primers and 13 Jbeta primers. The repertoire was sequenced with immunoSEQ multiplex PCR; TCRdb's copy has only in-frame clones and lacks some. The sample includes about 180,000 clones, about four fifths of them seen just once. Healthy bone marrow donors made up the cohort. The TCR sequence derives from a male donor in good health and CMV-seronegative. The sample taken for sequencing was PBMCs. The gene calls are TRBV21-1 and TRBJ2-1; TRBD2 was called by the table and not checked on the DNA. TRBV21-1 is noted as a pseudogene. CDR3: CASSNSLAGGPMGNEQFF. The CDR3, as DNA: TGTGCCAGCAGCAACTCCCTAGCGGGAGGGCCCATGGGGAATGAGCAGTTCTTC.